A selection of T cell receptor beta chains follows, all from one sample in a study of cytotoxic CD8 clonotypes in ibrutinib-treated CLL. The table came from immunoSEQ multiplex PCR; TCRdb's copy has only in-frame clones and leaves some out. The sample lists 50,000 or so clones; roughly three fifths were seen once. The material was PBMCs, obtained after 24 months of ibrutinib treatment. These receptors were collected from a human donor with chronic lymphocytic leukemia. CDR3s leave out the opening cysteine and the closing phenylalanine or tryptophan.

V	J	CDR3
TRBV5-4	TRBJ1-1	ASSLDRGSTKAF
TRBV11-2	TRBJ1-2	ASSLERDQS
TRBV6-5	TRBJ1-2	ASSYERITNYGYT
TRBV7-9	TRBJ1-1	ASSLPTGMNTEAF
TRBV7-6	TRBJ1-3	ASSLSASSSGNTIY
TRBV5-6	TRBJ1-2	ASSPGQGANYGYT
TRBV13	TRBJ2-6	ASSPRLGANVLT
TRBV19	TRBJ2-3	ASSIDGARPDTQY
TRBV12-5	TRBJ2-2	ASAPLDSREANTGELF
TRBV6-1	TRBJ2-1	ASSQDRSSYNEQF
TRBV19	TRBJ1-2	ASSPGTERNYGYT
TRBV4-1	TRBJ2-1	ASSQHSGGPFNEQF
TRBV5-1	TRBJ2-3	ASSSSASGHSTDTQY
TRBV14	TRBJ2-1	ASSQGVASYNEQF
TRBV5-6	TRBJ1-2	ASSLVGSDSYGYT
TRBV5-1	TRBJ1-1	ATRQGSVMNTEAF
TRBV5-4	TRBJ1-4	ASSLGGSTNEKLF
TRBV2	TRBJ2-5	ASTRSRDFQETQY
TRBV2	TRBJ1-4	ASSPKRGEKLF
TRBV28	TRBJ1-2	ASSATARGYT